This TCR beta chain stems from a study of OX40 agonist ivuxolimab in advanced cancers. General observations from the study: Undetermined was the antigen specificity of the expanded peripheral T cells. Clonal expansion was among the lowest in partial responders at 0.1-3.0 mg/kg, especially CD8+.

The CDR3 loop spans 20 amino acids. Germline V gene lookup returns CDR1 SGHRS and CDR2 YFSETQ. J was trimmed by 3 bases and V by 4 bases; bases with no gene match: 16. Produced via immunoSEQ multiplex PCR; TCRdb's table is partial and in-frame only. In the table there are approximately 80,000 clones, approximately 85% of which are singletons. Note on this clone: Its specificity is unknown.

The sample was CD4+ or CD8+ T cells sorted from blood, taken in a trial of the OX40 agonist ivuxolimab. The V gene is TRBV5-1, the J gene TRBJ2-3; 14 bases are shared with TRBD2. The origin of this receptor is an adult with an advanced solid tumor such as melanoma, head and neck, liver or kidney cancer. The CDR3 DNA follows: TGCGCCAGCAGCAAGGGACTAGCGGGAGATTACTGGGGTGGGACAGATACGCAGTATTTT. It translates to CASSKGLAGDYWGGTDTQYF.